Listed here is a single T cell receptor beta chain. This CDR3 is missing its conserved last phenylalanine or tryptophan, likely due to a read error. The DNA is left out, because the CDR3 cannot be placed on it with certainty; the CDR3 is given as TCRdb lists it. Germline V gene lookup returns CDR1 SEHNR and CDR2 FQNEAQ (reference sequence). The CDR3 region is 12 residues in length, termini included. The data were taken from a study of T cells after yellow fever vaccination. Study overall: Fractions of low cell number were prepared using SMART-Seq v4 Ultra Low Input.

Template switching with 5'RACE generated the TCR cDNA and added a universal primer site and UMIs. TCRdb reprocessed the 5' RACE reads via MiXCR and lists one record per CDR3 protein. This table holds hundreds of thousands of distinct CDR3 sequences, 7% to 9% found once. The receptor was isolated from a man younger than 30 who received the YFV17D yellow fever vaccine. This chain joins TRBV7-9 and TRBJ2-4; the table assigns TRBD1, which was not confirmed against the DNA. This sample comprised PBMCs, obtained roughly 47 days after the first yellow fever vaccination. CDR3 loop: CASSSQDSWAYL.